This T cell receptor beta chain was found in a study of T cells in localized non-small cell lung cancer. V gave up 7 bases and J gave up 5 bases, with 15 bases separating them. This CDR3 is 14 amino acids long. CDR1 and CDR2 (germline): MNHNY, SVGAGI (reference sequence). The assay was immunoSEQ multiplex PCR, and TCRdb's table has in-frame clones only and misses some. The data show 55,000 to 65,000 clones, approximately 90% seen once. Overall study findings and caveats: Longer overall survival associated with higher blood T cell density; shorter survival with higher adjacent-lung clonality. The highest T cell clonality was in uninvolved adjacent lung, above tumor.

Points on this clone: Its specificity is not known.

The specimen comprised peripheral blood, sampled before any cancer treatment. V and J are TRBV6-6 and TRBJ1-5, with TRBD1 as a possible D gene (6 bases). The TCR was taken from a man between 40 and 70 years old with stage I squamous cell lung carcinoma. In DNA, the CDR3 is TGTGCCAGCAAAGTACAGGGAGGGGATCAGCCCCAGCATTTT. It is translated as CASKVQGGDQPQHF.